A single sample gave rise to the 10 T cell receptor beta chains below, sequenced in a study of beta chain features in type 1 diabetes (dated by TCRdb to 2016 to 2019). Library preparation was by the immunoSEQ multiplex PCR assay. All of the isolated RNA was reverse transcribed with the High Capacity cDNA Reverse Transcription Kit, so expressed TCRB transcripts were sequenced. The immuneACCESS repertoire file appears here via TCRdb, limited to in-frame rearrangements. These files lack a portion of the clones; in checked studies, under half of the deficit traces to unresolved V genes, and the cause of the others is not known. The sample data list around 290,000 clones, and under 8.5% of these were observed just once. The leading ten clones occupy roughly 0.94% of the sample. The specimen sequenced was central memory CD4+ T cells from blood. These receptors all come from a young woman in good health.

A few counts support this clone. The chain has TRBV7-3 and TRBJ2-2, with D possibly matching TRBD2 (6 bases). This CDR3 spans 15 amino acids. Germline V lookup: CDR1 SGHTA, CDR2 FQGTGA. The ends were cut back, 2 bases at V and 1 base at J, with 8 bases in the middle. CDR3 in amino acids: CASSLAGRNTGELFF. The DNA of the CDR3 is TGTGCCAGCAGCTTAGCGGGGAGGAACACCGGGGAGCTGTTTTTT.

The chain uses TRBV19 and TRBJ1-1; unclear D gene. CDR1 is LNHDA and CDR2 is SQIVND in the germline V gene (reference sequence). CDR3 length: 13 amino acids. The V end was cut by 5 bases, the J end by 5 bases, with 12 bases between. This CDR3 is CASSFKVGTEAFF. CDR3 nucleotide sequence: TGTGCCAGTAGTTTTAAGGTCGGTACTGAAGCTTTCTTT.

The chain combines TRBV6-5 with TRBJ2-5; either TRBD1 or TRBD2 may supply D (5 bases each). Germline loops: CDR1 MNHEY, CDR2 SVGAGI. This CDR3 has 14 residues. The V and J ends lost 6 bases and 5 bases respectively, with 16 bases between them. The CDR3 bases are TGTGCCAGCAGCCCACGGGACCCCTCGGAGACCCAGTACTTC. Its translation is CASSPRDPSETQYF.

V and J are TRBV15 and TRBJ2-1, with no clear D. The CDR3 is made up of 16 amino acids. Germline V gene sequence: CDR1 LNHNV, CDR2 YYDKDF (reference sequence). V shed 1 base and J shed 0 bases, with 10 bases lying between them. Written as DNA, the CDR3 is TGTGCCACCAGCAGAGTTGGGCCGGCCTCCTACAATGAGCAGTTCTTC. Translating gives CATSRVGPASYNEQFF.

This clone has a count of ten or more. This chain connects TRBV7-2 to TRBJ2-3; D assignment may be TRBD1 or TRBD2 (5 bases each). This CDR3 has 16 amino acids. Trimming took off 1 base at V and 1 base at J, with 12 bases between the two ends. Germline V lookup: CDR1 SGHTA, CDR2 FQGNSA. DNA for the CDR3: TGTGCCAGCAGCTTAGTAGCGCGAGGGGGCACAGATACGCAGTATTTT. It codes for CASSLVARGGTDTQYF.

This chain links TRBV6-6 with TRBJ1-1; unclear D gene. V was clipped by 8 bases and J by 2 bases, with 9 bases between them. This CDR3 contains 12 residues. Looked up from germline, CDR1 is MNHNY and CDR2 is SVGAGI (reference sequence). CDR3 nucleotide sequence: TGTGCCAGCGAAAACTTAAACACTGAAGCTTTCTTT. Its protein product is CASENLNTEAFF.

This clone was observed at least ten times. The chain has TRBV2 and TRBJ1-5, with 9 positions matching TRBD1. The V segment lost 6 bases and the J segment 6 bases; nucleotides outside the gene matches: 12. CDR1 SNHLY and CDR2 FYNNEI come from the germline V gene. The CDR3 totals 16 residues. CDR3 protein: CASSLRTGTGLQPQHF. CDR3 DNA sequence: TGTGCCAGCAGCCTACGAACCGGGACAGGGCTTCAGCCCCAGCATTTT.

The chain is built from TRBV4-1 and TRBJ1-2; D not certain. The CDR3 runs 14 residues. Germline CDR1 is MGHRA and CDR2 is YSYEKL. V lost 0 bases and J 3 bases, leaving 8 bases between the germline ends. This CDR3 is CASSQEWTDYGYTF. Here the CDR3 DNA reads TGCGCCAGCAGCCAAGAGTGGACCGACTATGGCTACACCTTC.

V and J are TRBV7-2 and TRBJ1-6, with a weak D call TRBD1 (6 bases). CDR1 SGHTA and CDR2 FQGNSA come from the germline V gene. V dropped 0 bases and J dropped 14 bases, with 20 bases sitting between them. The CDR3 contains 16 residues. The CDR3 DNA reads TGTGCCAGCAGCTTAGCCATGGGCGCACAGGGCTCAGCCCTCCACTTT. Its translation is CASSLAMGAQGSALHF.

This clone was seen only a few times. J is TRBJ2-3 and V is TRBV4-3; D might be TRBD1 or TRBD2, each matching 5 bases. The V and J ends lost 0 bases and 6 bases respectively, with 7 bases between them. The CDR3 has 13 amino acids. Germline V gene data show CDR1 as LGHNA and CDR2 as YSLEER. Here the CDR3 DNA reads TGCGCCAGCAGCCAAGAAGGGACCGATACGCAGTATTTT. It yields the protein CASSQEGTDTQYF.